The clone carrying this T cell receptor (beta chain) has more than one count but fewer than ten. The data derive from a study of OX40 agonist ivuxolimab in advanced cancers. Clones were read by immunoSEQ multiplex PCR, and TCRdb kept only the in-frame ones, dropping some. The table lists about 54,000 clones, roughly 86% of them singletons. This CDR3 is 14 amino acids long. Germline V gene data show CDR1 as SGHKS and CDR2 as YYEKEE (reference sequence). The V segment lost 3 bases and the J segment 2 bases; nucleotides outside the gene matches: 5. Source: CD4+ or CD8+ T cells sorted from blood, taken in a trial of the OX40 agonist ivuxolimab. The source of this sequence is an adult with an advanced solid tumor such as melanoma, head and neck, liver or kidney cancer. The genes are TRBV5-5 and TRBJ2-7; 7 nucleotides align to TRBD1. The CDR3 sequence: CASSSGQVPYEQYF. In DNA, the CDR3 is TGTGCCAGCAGCTCCGGACAGGTCCCCTACGAGCAGTACTTC.